This T cell receptor beta chain was recorded in a study of T cell responses to AZD1222 COVID-19 vaccine (dated by TCRdb to the early 2020s). Context from the whole study: AZD1222 recipients with second doses at about 4 weeks or about 12 weeks were pooled, because spike-specific TCR depth and breadth did not differ between schedules. TCR sequencing was performed for 230 to 250 trial participants, of whom some 200 were given two doses of AZD1222 and around 26 were given two doses of MenACWY control vaccine. Trial participants were enrolled into age subgroups of 18-55, 56-69 and 70-plus years, which contained about 160, 30 and 59 TCR-sequenced participants, respectively. Beyond this particular receptor, the publication reports: Spike-specific TCR breadth and depth rose significantly after two AZD1222 doses compared with day 0 and with MenACWY recipients. Because no samples from the day 14 peak response were available, repertoires could be characterized only after the peak T cell response. In the small 56-69-year group, the increase in depth fell short of significance, most likely because of low power. Epitopes outside the regions mutated in the B.1.351 and B.1.1.7 variants were reportedly recognized by nearly half of the unique spike-specific TCRs. Participants were mostly white British and included more females than males, and it was suggested by the authors that clonal diversity may have been underestimated. The whole spike protein was spanned by vaccine-associated CD4 TCRs, and dominant responses were seen in regions 160-218 and 743-854. Only 5 to 7 AZD1222 recipients were SARS-CoV-2 seropositive at baseline, limiting conclusions about previously exposed vaccinees.

About this clone: The clone's antigen remains unknown. Base quality data are lacking; no much larger clone is found one base away.

The CDR3 regions of human TCRbeta chains were subjected to immunosequencing. The original pipeline was this. Repertoire TCRs were checked for matches against a reference library of SARS-CoV-2-specific TCRs that had been generated using the MIRA antigen-specificity platform. Breadth meant the fraction of unique TCRs that were SARS-CoV-2-associated, whereas depth meant the fraction of total T cells that were SARS-CoV-2-associated. Using the MIRA data, every spike-specific TCR was mapped to the spike region that the TCR reacted to and assigned to either a CD4 or a CD8 class. Log10-transformed breadth and depth values were compared by one-way ANOVA with Sidak's multiple comparisons tests. TCRdb mirrors the immuneACCESS table, restricted to in-frame sequences. Some clones are absent from its copies; in checked studies, under half trace to an unresolved V gene, and the reason for the others is unknown. V, J and clone size are taken as reported in that table, and D and trimming were inferred from the DNA itself. For this sample the table gives about 150,000 clones, of which approximately 80% were detected only once. The biggest ten clones account for approximately 4% of the sample.

The label giving this sample's time point can be read as: baseline before first vaccination. The vaccinee samples were drawn from two UK trials, COV001 and COV002, one of which was a single-blind randomized controlled phase 2/3 trial testing AZD1222 (ChAdOx1 nCoV-19) in healthy adults. For TCRbeta chain sequencing, PBMC samples were collected from trial participants at day 0 and at day 28 after the second dose. The CDR3 goes from the cysteine to the phenylalanine over 13 residues. The DNA shown is the 39-base CDR3, in frame from base 1. The germline V gene specifies MNHNS as CDR1 and SASEGT as CDR2. Relative to germline, V is 1 base shorter and J is 9 bases shorter, with 10 bases between their ends.

The rearranged chain carries TRBV6-1 and TRBJ1-5, with the D gene not confidently named. The TCR comes from an adult in good health. The sample in question was peripheral blood, obtained on day 0 of AZD1222 vaccination. The encoded CDR3 is CASSEDRLRPQHF. Read as DNA, the sequence is TGTGCCAGCAGTGAAGACCGTTTAAGGCCCCAGCATTTT.